What follows is one T cell receptor beta chain and its context. These data belong to a study of T cells after somatic rescue of genetic block. Using immunoSEQ multiplex PCR, the repertoire was profiled, and TCRdb retains in-frame clones only, with some absent. The table has under 8,500 clones, around 80% seen once. This clonotype was sampled from a boy aged 5-17 years. The specimen was peripheral blood mononuclear cells (PBMCs).

In DNA form, the CDR3 reads TGTGCCAGTACAGCGGGAGGGTACGAGCAGTACTTC. As protein: CASTAGGYEQYF. V and J are TRBV11-3 and TRBJ2-7; 10 nucleotides line up with TRBD2. The CDR3 covers 12 residues. Germline CDR1 is SGHNT and CDR2 is YENEEA. V shed 9 bases and J 4 bases; nucleotides not matched to a gene: 3.